This TCR beta chain was captured by sequencing in a study of T cells in Graves' hyperthyroidism and ophthalmopathy. General study results and limits: Through a model of 13 V-J features, ophthalmopathy was separated from stable hyperthyroidism. Most clonotypes expanded in thyroid above 0.001 were likewise present in blood.

The definition of stable Graves' hyperthyroidism was no ophthalmopathy progression within 18 months. This sample holds PBMCs from around 9.9 ml fresh peripheral blood. The V end was cut by 4 bases, the J end by 1 base, with 13 bases between. Germline V CDR1 and CDR2: SGHAT, FQNNGV. The CDR3 is made up of 16 amino acids. This clonotype was recorded many times. Its antigen is undetermined. Amplification of TCR beta CDR3 regions used RNA as the template. The primer set for the first-round RT-PCR of the TCR CDR3 was HTBI. Via MiXCR, TCRdb re-called the multiplex PCR reads, giving one row per CDR3 protein. Here the sample spans under 350,000 distinct CDR3 sequences, about 18% being singletons.

Sequenced material: blood. The V call is TRBV11-2, the J call TRBJ2-2; no clear D gene. The sequence derives from a woman aged 45-59 years with Graves' hyperthyroidism. The CDR3 bases are TGTGCCAGCAGCTCAGTCCGGACGGTGAACACCGGGGAGCTGTTTTTT. Translation gives CASSSVRTVNTGELFF.